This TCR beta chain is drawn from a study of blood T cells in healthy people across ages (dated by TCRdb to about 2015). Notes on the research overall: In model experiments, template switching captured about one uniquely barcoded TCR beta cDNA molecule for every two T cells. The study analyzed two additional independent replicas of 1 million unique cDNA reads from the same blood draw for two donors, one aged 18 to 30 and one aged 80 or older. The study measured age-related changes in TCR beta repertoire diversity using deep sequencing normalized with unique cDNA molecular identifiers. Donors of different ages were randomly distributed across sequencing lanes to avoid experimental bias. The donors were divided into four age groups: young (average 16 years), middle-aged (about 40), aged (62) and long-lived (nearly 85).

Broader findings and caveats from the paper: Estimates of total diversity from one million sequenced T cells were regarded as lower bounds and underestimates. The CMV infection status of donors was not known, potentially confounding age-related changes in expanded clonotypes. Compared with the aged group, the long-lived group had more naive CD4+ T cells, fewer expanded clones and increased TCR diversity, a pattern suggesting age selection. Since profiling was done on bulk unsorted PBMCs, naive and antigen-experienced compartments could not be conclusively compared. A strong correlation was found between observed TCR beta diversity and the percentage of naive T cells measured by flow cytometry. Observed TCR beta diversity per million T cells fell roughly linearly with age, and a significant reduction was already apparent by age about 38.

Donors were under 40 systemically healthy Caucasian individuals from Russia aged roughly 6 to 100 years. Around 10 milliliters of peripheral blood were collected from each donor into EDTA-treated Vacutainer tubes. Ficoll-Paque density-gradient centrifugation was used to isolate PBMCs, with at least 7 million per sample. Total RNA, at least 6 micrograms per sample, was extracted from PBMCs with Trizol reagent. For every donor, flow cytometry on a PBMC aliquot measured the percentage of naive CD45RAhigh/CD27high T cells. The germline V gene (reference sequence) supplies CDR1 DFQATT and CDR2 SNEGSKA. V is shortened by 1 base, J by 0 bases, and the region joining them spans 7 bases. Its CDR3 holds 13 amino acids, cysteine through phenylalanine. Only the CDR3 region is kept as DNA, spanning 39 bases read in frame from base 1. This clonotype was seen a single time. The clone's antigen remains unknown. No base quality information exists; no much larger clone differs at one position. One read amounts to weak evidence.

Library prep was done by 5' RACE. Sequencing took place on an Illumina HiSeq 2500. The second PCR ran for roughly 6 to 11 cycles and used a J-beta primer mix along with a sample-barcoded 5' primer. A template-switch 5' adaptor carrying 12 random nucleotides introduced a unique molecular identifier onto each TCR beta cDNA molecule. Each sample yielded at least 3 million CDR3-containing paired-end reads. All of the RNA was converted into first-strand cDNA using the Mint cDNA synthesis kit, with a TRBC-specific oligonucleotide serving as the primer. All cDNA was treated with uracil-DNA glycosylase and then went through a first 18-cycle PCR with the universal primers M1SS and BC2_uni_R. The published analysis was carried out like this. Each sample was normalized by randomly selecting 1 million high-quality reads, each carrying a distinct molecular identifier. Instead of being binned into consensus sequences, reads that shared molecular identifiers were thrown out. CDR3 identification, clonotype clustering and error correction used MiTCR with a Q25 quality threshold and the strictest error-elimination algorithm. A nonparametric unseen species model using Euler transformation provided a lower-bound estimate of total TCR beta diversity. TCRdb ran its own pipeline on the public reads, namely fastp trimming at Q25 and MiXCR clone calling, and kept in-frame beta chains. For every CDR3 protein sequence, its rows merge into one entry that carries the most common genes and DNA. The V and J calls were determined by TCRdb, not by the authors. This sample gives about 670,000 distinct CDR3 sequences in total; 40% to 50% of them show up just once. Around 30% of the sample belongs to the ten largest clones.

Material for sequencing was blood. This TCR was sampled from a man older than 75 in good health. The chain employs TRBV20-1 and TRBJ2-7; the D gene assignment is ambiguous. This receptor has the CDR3 CSARAESSYEQYF. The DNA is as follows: TGCAGTGCTAGAGCCGAGAGCTCCTACGAGCAGTACTTC.